What follows are 11 T cell receptor beta chains derived from one specimen sequenced in a study of shared clonotypes between healthy human individuals. Assay: immunoSEQ multiplex PCR; the TCRdb copy retains only in-frame clones and omits some. The table lists approximately 340,000 clones, approximately 79% of them singletons. The sample was memory CD4+ T cells sorted from blood. Subset denoted: CD45RA-negative fraction. The source is a man younger than 45 in good health.

The chain recombines TRBV19 with TRBJ1-5, with 7 positions matching TRBD1. This CDR3 region has 13 residues. V lost 6 bases, J lost 7 bases, and 6 bases stayed unmatched. Germline lookup yields CDR1 LNHDA and CDR2 SQIVND (reference sequence). CDR3 bases: TGTGCCAGTAGCTCCCCGACAGGGCAGCCCCAGCATTTT. This gives the protein CASSSPTGQPQHF. Full variable domain (rest looked up from reference TRBV19 and TRBJ1-5): DGGITQSPKYLFRKEGQNVTLSCEQNLNHDAMYWYRQDPGQGLRLIYYSQIVNDFQKGDIAEGYSVSREKKESFPLTVTSAQKNPTAFYLCASSSPTGQPQHFGDGTRLSIL.

This clone showed up just a few times. This chain uses TRBV18 with TRBJ2-3; D not resolved. This CDR3 has 17 residues. Germline CDR1 reads KGHSH; CDR2 reads LQKENI. Trimming cost V 5 bases and J 1 base, with 19 bases left between them. The CDR3 here is CASSATPIGPGTDTQYF. The CDR3 DNA reads as TGTGCCAGCTCAGCCACCCCCATCGGTCCGGGCACAGATACGCAGTATTTT.

The V gene is TRBV5-4, the J gene TRBJ2-3; TRBD2 might be the D (5 bases). Germline loops: CDR1 SGHNT, CDR2 YYREEE (reference sequence). CDR3 length: 14 amino acids. Deletions cut 0 bases from V and 5 bases from J, with 10 bases between. The CDR3 nucleotides read TGTGCCAGCAGCTTGGACAGAGGGCAAGATACGCAGTATTTT. Protein sequence: CASSLDRGQDTQYF. The complete variable domain, with remaining parts taken from reference TRBV5-4 and TRBJ2-3, reads ETGVTQSPTHLIKTRGQQVTLRCSSQSGHNTVSWYQQALGQGPQFIFQYYREEENGRGNFPPRFSGLQFPNYSSELNVNALELDDSALYLCASSLDRGQDTQYFGPGTRLTVL.

J is TRBJ2-3 and V is TRBV11-2, with TRBD1 matching over 7 bases. Trimming cost V 3 bases and J 4 bases; bases outside gene matches: 7. Germline loops: CDR1 SGHAT, CDR2 FQNNGV. The CDR3 length is 15 residues. CDR3 sequence: CASSFGTGVADTQYF. DNA of the CDR3: TGTGCCAGCAGCTTCGGCACAGGGGTAGCAGATACGCAGTATTTT.

This clone was counted ten times or more. V and J are TRBV18 and TRBJ2-2; D call uncertain. V lost 4 bases to trimming and J lost 1 base, with 4 bases between them. The CDR3 has 13 residues. Germline-derived CDR1 and CDR2 are KGHSH and LQKENI. CDR3 region: CASSLKNTGELFF. The CDR3 bases are TGTGCCAGCTCACTGAAGAACACCGGGGAGCTGTTTTTT.

J is TRBJ1-4 and V is TRBV18; D possibly corresponds to TRBD1 (5 bases). In germline, CDR1 is KGHSH, CDR2 LQKENI. There are 16 residues in the CDR3. Trimming took off 2 bases at V and 7 bases at J, with 17 bases between the two ends. This CDR3 is CASSPDRMGTGEKLFF. In nucleotides, the CDR3 is TGTGCCAGCTCACCAGATCGTATGGGGACGGGTGAAAAACTGTTTTTT.

The gene calls are TRBV7-8 and TRBJ2-7; D is unresolved. CDR1 and CDR2 from the germline V gene are SGHVS and FQNEAQ. V gave up 5 bases and J gave up 4 bases, with 9 bases separating them. This CDR3 spans 12 amino acids. The CDR3 reads CASSESRYEQYF. CDR3 sequence (DNA): TGTGCCAGCAGCGAAAGCAGATACGAGCAGTACTTC. Looking up the rest from reference TRBV7-8 and TRBJ2-7 gives the full variable domain: GAGVSQSPRYKVAKRGQDVALRCDPISGHVSLFWYQQALGQGPEFLTYFQNEAQLDKSGLPSDRFFAERPEGSVSTLKIQRTQQEDSAVYLCASSESRYEQYFGPGTRLTVT.

The chain employs TRBV7-2 and TRBJ2-7; the match to TRBD2 covers 7 bases. Looked up from germline, CDR1 is SGHTA and CDR2 is FQGNSA. There are 17 residues in the CDR3. V lost 0 bases, J lost 5 bases, and 13 bases stayed unmatched. The CDR3 loop reads CASSLARTSGIRHEQYF. DNA for the CDR3: TGTGCCAGCAGCTTAGCGCGTACCAGCGGGATACGCCACGAGCAGTACTTC. Together with reference TRBV7-2 and TRBJ2-7, the CDR3 gives the full variable domain: GAGVSQSPSNKVTEKGKDVELRCDPISGHTALYWYRQSLGQGLEFLIYFQGNSAPDKSGLPSDRFSAERTGGSVSTLTIQRTQQEDSAVYLCASSLARTSGIRHEQYFGPGTRLTVT.

V and J are TRBV6-1 and TRBJ1-2; no clear D. The CDR3 loop spans 14 amino acids. Trimming pared 3 bases from V and 4 bases from J, leaving 12 bases between. CDR1 and CDR2 from the germline V gene are MNHNS and SASEGT. The CDR3 region has the DNA TGTGCCAGCAGTGAGCTTTCATGGGGCTATGGCTACACCTTC. It encodes CASSELSWGYGYTF.

This clone was counted a few times. The J gene is TRBJ1-5, the V gene TRBV7-9, with D possibly matching TRBD1 (5 bases). CDR1 SEHNR and CDR2 FQNEAQ come from the germline V gene (reference sequence). The CDR3 extends over 15 amino acids. The V end lost 5 bases, the J end lost 4 bases, and 15 bases lay between the germline ends. The DNA of the CDR3 is TGTGCCAGCAGCCCGTCAGGCGCAGGGAATCAGCCCCAGCATTTT. Its translation is CASSPSGAGNQPQHF.

This clone has a single count. V and J are TRBV6-1 and TRBJ2-1; a possible D gene is TRBD2 (5 bases). CDR3 size: 15 residues. V was shortened by 7 bases and J by 0 bases, with 13 bases between the two germline ends. Germline V lookup: CDR1 MNHNS, CDR2 SASEGT. CDR3 loop: CASTKSADSYNEQFF. CDR3 DNA: TGTGCCAGCACCAAATCAGCGGACTCCTACAATGAGCAGTTCTTC.